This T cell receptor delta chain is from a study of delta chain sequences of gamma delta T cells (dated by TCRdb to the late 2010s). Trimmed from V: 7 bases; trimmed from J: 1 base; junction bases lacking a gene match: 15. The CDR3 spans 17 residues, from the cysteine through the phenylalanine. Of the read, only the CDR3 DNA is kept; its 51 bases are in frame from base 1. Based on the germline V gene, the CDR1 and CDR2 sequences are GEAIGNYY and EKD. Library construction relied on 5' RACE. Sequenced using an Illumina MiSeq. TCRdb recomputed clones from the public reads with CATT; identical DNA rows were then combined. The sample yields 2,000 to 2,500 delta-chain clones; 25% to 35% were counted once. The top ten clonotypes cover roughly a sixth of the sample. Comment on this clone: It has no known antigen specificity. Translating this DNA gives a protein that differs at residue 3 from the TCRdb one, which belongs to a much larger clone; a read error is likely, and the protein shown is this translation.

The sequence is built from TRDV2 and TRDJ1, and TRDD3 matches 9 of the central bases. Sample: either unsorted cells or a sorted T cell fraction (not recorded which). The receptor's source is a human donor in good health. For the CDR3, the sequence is CAWDGLLGESPTDKLIF. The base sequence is TGTGCCTGGGACGGCCTACTGGGGGAGTCCCCCACCGATAAACTCATCTTT.